The 5 T cell receptor beta chains listed next were all sequenced from one sample in a study of blood T cells in healthy people across ages. Together with a sample-barcoded 5' primer, a J-beta primer mix was included in a second PCR lasting roughly 7 to 11 cycles. Each CDR3 protein is one row after TCRdb ran MiXCR on the 5' RACE reads. This sample has 1.5 million to 2 million distinct CDR3 sequences, with under 30% found just once. Input material: blood. The receptors were gathered from a woman in her 30s in good health.

On this clonotype itself: This may be a read error: a much more frequent sequence differs by one nucleotide. The chain links TRBV10-3 to TRBJ1-2; a possible D gene is TRBD1 (5 bases). Trimming cost V 10 bases and J 4 bases, with 16 bases left between them. The CDR3 spans 13 residues. Germline CDR1 ENHRY, CDR2 SYGVKD. CDR3 nucleotides: TGTGCCACCAGAGCGACAGATTCCTATGGCTACACCTTC. It is translated as CATRATDSYGYTF.

V usage is TRBV6-4 and J usage is TRBJ1-4; D gene unclear. The CDR3 has 18 amino acids. Between the trimmed V and J ends, which lost 10 bases and 4 bases, there was a span of 28 bases. Germline V CDR1 and CDR2: MRHNA, SNTAGT. The CDR3 coding sequence is TGTGCCAACCCGACAACAAGAACGAGTGGGCGGCTTAATGAAAAACTGTTTTTT. It codes for CANPTTRTSGRLNEKLFF.

In its sample, this clonotype was seen a few times. The rearrangement uses TRBV20-1 and TRBJ1-4, with 7 bases that match TRBD1. The germline V gene has CDR1 DFQATT and CDR2 SNEGSKA (reference sequence). This CDR3 comprises 14 residues. Losses at the gene ends were 3 bases for V and 5 bases for J; bases not matched to a gene: 6. CDR3 region: CSASRGQWNEKLFF. In DNA form, the CDR3 reads TGCAGTGCTAGTAGGGGACAGTGGAATGAAAAACTGTTTTTT.

This clonotype was observed a few times. The J gene is TRBJ2-5, the V gene TRBV29-1; D tentatively reads TRBD1 or TRBD2 (5 bases each). V lost 6 bases, J lost 7 bases, and 21 bases lay in between. This CDR3 spans 14 amino acids. CDR1 is SQVTM, CDR2 ANQGSEA, per germline. The CDR3 nucleotides read TGCAGCGTCCGGACAACTCCCCTGAGGGGGACCCAGTACTTC. The encoded protein is CSVRTTPLRGTQYF. Full variable domain (outside the CDR3, taken from reference TRBV29-1 and TRBJ2-5): SAVISQKPSRDICQRGTSLTIQCQVDSQVTMMFWYRQQPGQSLTLIATANQGSEATYESGFVIDKFPISRPNLTFSTLTVSNMSPEDSSIYLCSVRTTPLRGTQYFGPGTRLLVL.

The gene calls are TRBV5-1 and TRBJ2-5; TRBD1 matches at 8 bases. CDR3 length: 16 residues. Germline-derived CDR1 and CDR2 are SGHRS and YFSETQ. V lost 3 bases and J lost 1; bases outside the gene matches: 8. The CDR3 bases are TGCGCCAGCAGCTGGAAGACAGGGGCTTCCCAAGAGACCCAGTACTTC. Protein: CASSWKTGASQETQYF.